This is a list of T cell receptor beta chains from one sample in a study of siplizumab effects on memory and regulatory T cells. Method: immunoSEQ multiplex PCR; TCRdb's copy keeps in-frame clones and lacks some. The sample holds 100,000 or so clones; over 90% are singletons and the top ten take about 1.4%. Sequenced input: non-Treg CD4+ T cells sorted from blood. All receptors derive from a human donor in good health. CDR3s include the opening cysteine and the closing phenylalanine or tryptophan. A D gene is named only where the DNA matches it firmly. The size entry is marked missing in some rows and otherwise reads once, few, many or a size class.

clone_size	d_call	v_call	j_call	cdr3_aa	cdr3_nt
-	TRBD1	TRBV27	TRBJ2-1	CASSLRAGQGLIPFF	TGTGCCAGCAGTTTAAGAGCGGGACAGGGTCTTATCCCGTTCTTC
-	-	TRBV5-4	TRBJ2-1	CASSLAGDNEQFF	TGTGCCAGCAGCTTGGCAGGAGACAATGAGCAGTTCTTC
-	-	TRBV6-4	TRBJ1-1	CASRTGGFSTEAFF	TGTGCCAGCAGGACCGGGGGGTTTAGCACTGAAGCTTTCTTT
once	TRBD2	TRBV5-1	TRBJ2-5	CASRLSGLAGQETQYF	TGCGCCAGCAGGCTCTCCGGACTAGCGGGGCAAGAGACCCAGTACTTC
-	-	TRBV28	TRBJ2-1	CASRLLQRVNEQFF	TGTGCCAGCAGATTACTTCAGAGGGTCAATGAGCAGTTCTTC
-	TRBD2	TRBV19	TRBJ2-1	CASRREGRTLNEQFF	TGTGCCAGTAGAAGGGAGGGGCGAACCTTAAATGAGCAGTTCTTC
-	-	TRBV27	TRBJ2-7	CASSRGFEQYF	TGTGCCAGCAGTAGGGGGTTCGAGCAGTACTTC
-	-	TRBV27	TRBJ2-2	CASSFTGELFF	TGTGCCAGCAGTTTCACCGGGGAGCTGTTTTTT
-	-	TRBV19	TRBJ1-2	CASSMRGTGYGYTF	TGTGCCAGTAGTATGAGAGGTACAGGTTATGGCTACACCTTC
-	-	TRBV5-1	TRBJ1-6	CASSLALENSPLHF	TGCGCCAGCAGCTTGGCCCTTGAGAATTCACCCCTCCACTTT
-	-	TRBV19	TRBJ2-3	CASSSTAISTDTQYF	TGTGCCAGTAGCTCGACAGCGATTAGCACAGATACGCAGTATTTT
-	TRBD2	TRBV5-1	TRBJ2-3	CASRSGRSTDTQYF	TGCGCCAGCCGTAGCGGGAGGAGCACAGATACGCAGTATTTT
-	-	TRBV9	TRBJ1-3	CASSVEAAGAGNTIYF	TGTGCCAGCAGCGTAGAAGCGGCGGGGGCTGGAAACACCATATATTTT
-	TRBD2	TRBV27	TRBJ2-6	CASSFGAGAGANVLTF	TGTGCCAGCAGTTTCGGAGCGGGGGCTGGGGCCAACGTCCTGACTTTC
-	-	TRBV18	TRBJ2-5	CASSQRETQYF	TGTGCCAGCTCACAGAGAGAGACCCAGTACTTC
-	-	TRBV30	TRBJ2-7	CAWGSSYEQYF	TGTGCCTGGGGGAGCTCCTACGAGCAGTACTTC
once	-	TRBV6-5	TRBJ2-1	CASSRGGVSYNEQFF	TGTGCCAGCAGTAGAGGGGGAGTGTCCTACAATGAGCAGTTCTTC
-	-	TRBV11-2	TRBJ2-3	CASSKMVIRGDTQYF	TGTGCCAGCAGCAAGATGGTCATAAGAGGAGATACGCAGTATTTT
-	-	TRBV7-2	TRBJ2-1	CASSSRGFGKERSNEQFF	TGTGCCAGCAGCTCCCGGGGGTTCGGAAAGGAGAGGTCCAATGAGCAGTTCTTC
-	TRBD1	TRBV5-6	TRBJ1-1	CASSFLGQPTEAFF	TGTGCCAGCAGCTTTTTGGGACAGCCCACTGAAGCTTTCTTT
-	TRBD1	TRBV6-4	TRBJ2-2	CASSWTGGNTGELFF	TGTGCCAGCAGCTGGACAGGGGGGAACACCGGGGAGCTGTTTTTT
-	-	TRBV5-1	TRBJ1-1	CASSNSGDGDTEAFF	TGCGCCAGCAGTAATTCAGGGGACGGGGACACTGAAGCTTTCTTT
-	-	TRBV5-1	TRBJ1-1	CASKLVPDTEAFF	TGCGCCAGCAAACTAGTTCCGGACACTGAAGCTTTCTTT
-	TRBD2	TRBV11-3	TRBJ2-7	CASSLKRTGLDYEQYF	TGTGCCAGCAGCTTAAAACGGACGGGACTAGACTACGAGCAGTACTTC
-	TRBD1	TRBV5-4	TRBJ1-2	CASSPGLGTGVDNGYTF	TGTGCCAGCAGCCCGGGCCTTGGGACAGGGGTGGATAATGGCTACACCTTC
-	-	TRBV5-4	TRBJ2-2	CASSSGDGNTGELFF	TGTGCCAGCAGCTCAGGGGACGGAAACACCGGGGAGCTGTTTTTT
-	TRBD1	TRBV7-9	TRBJ1-1	CASSLGGRHDRGLPEAFF	TGTGCCAGCAGCTTAGGGGGACGGCACGACAGGGGGCTGCCTGAAGCTTTCTTT
-	TRBD1	TRBV6-5	TRBJ2-7	CASSYMGQAYEQYF	TGTGCCAGCAGTTATATGGGACAGGCCTACGAGCAGTACTTC
-	-	TRBV10-2	TRBJ2-1	CASRDYNEQFF	TGCGCCAGCAGAGACTACAATGAGCAGTTCTTC
-	TRBD1	TRBV9	TRBJ2-7	CASSAHPTGFPEQYF	TGTGCCAGCAGCGCTCATCCGACAGGGTTCCCCGAGCAGTACTTC
-	TRBD2	TRBV18	TRBJ2-1	CASSPPCAGGPCEQFF	TGTGCCAGCTCACCACCGTGCGCGGGAGGGCCCTGTGAGCAGTTCTTC
-	-	TRBV28	TRBJ2-7	CASSFSGLRMEQYF	TGTGCCAGCAGTTTTTCGGGATTACGCATGGAGCAGTACTTC
-	-	TRBV10-3	TRBJ2-5	CAISAGRETQYF	TGTGCCATCAGTGCGGGGCGGGAGACCCAGTACTTC
-	-	TRBV28	TRBJ2-5	CASRRTPGSETQYF	TGTGCCAGCCGTCGGACACCTGGGTCTGAGACCCAGTACTTC
-	TRBD1	TRBV28	TRBJ1-2	CASSFSGTGGGVGYGYTF	TGTGCCAGCAGTTTTTCCGGGACAGGGGGCGGAGTGGGGTATGGCTACACCTTC
-	-	TRBV30	TRBJ2-7	CAWSVVWVQQNEQYF	TGTGCCTGGAGTGTGGTCTGGGTACAGCAAAACGAGCAGTACTTC
-	-	TRBV28	TRBJ1-2	CASIGGIGGYTF	TGTGCCAGCATTGGGGGGATAGGGGGCTACACCTTC
-	TRBD1	TRBV27	TRBJ2-7	CASSLRPAGQGFYEQYF	TGTGCCAGCAGTTTACGACCCGCGGGACAGGGGTTCTACGAGCAGTACTTC
once	-	TRBV6-1	TRBJ1-5	CASSEIQSEPQHF	TGTGCCAGCAGTGAAATACAGTCAGAGCCCCAGCATTTT
-	-	TRBV28	TRBJ1-2	CASSPLVTPNYGYTF	TGTGCCAGCAGCCCCCTCGTCACCCCCAACTATGGCTACACCTTC
-	TRBD2	TRBV11-3	TRBJ2-1	CASSSTSGVYNEQFF	TGTGCCAGCAGCTCGACTAGCGGGGTCTACAATGAGCAGTTCTTC
-	-	TRBV6-5	TRBJ1-1	CASSPPNTEAFF	TGTGCCAGCAGTCCACCGAACACTGAAGCTTTCTTT